A single sample gave rise to the 21 T cell receptor beta chains below, sequenced in a study of cytomegalovirus exposure and HLA in healthy donors. PCR primers comprised 60 Vbeta and 13 Jbeta primers. Repertoires were generated with immunoSEQ multiplex PCR, while TCRdb's copy carries only in-frame clones and drops some. The table has about 110,000 clones, under 90% seen once. The sequenced sample was PBMCs. These receptors were obtained from a woman in her 30s in good health and CMV-seronegative.

V and J are TRBV5-4 and TRBJ1-2; 9 bases align to TRBD1. The CDR3 is 14 residues long. Germline V gene data show CDR1 as SGHNT and CDR2 as YYREEE (reference sequence). The V gene end was trimmed by 3 bases and the J gene end by 8 bases; junction bases not matched to a gene: 8. The CDR3: CASSSLGTGLGYTF. The CDR3 nucleotides read TGTGCCAGCAGCTCGCTCGGGACAGGGTTAGGCTACACCTTC. Together with reference TRBV5-4 and TRBJ1-2, the CDR3 gives the full variable domain: ETGVTQSPTHLIKTRGQQVTLRCSSQSGHNTVSWYQQALGQGPQFIFQYYREEENGRGNFPPRFSGLQFPNYSSELNVNALELDDSALYLCASSSLGTGLGYTFGSGTRLTVV.

This clone has a handful of counts. The CDR3 bases are TGTGCCAGCAGCTTAAACCCCTTCGGTGAGCAGTTCTTC. Amino acid sequence: CASSLNPFGEQFF. The J gene is TRBJ2-1, the V gene TRBV7-3; D is undetermined. CDR3 length: 13 amino acids. Germline CDR1 SGHTA, CDR2 FQGTGA. V was shortened by 1 base and J by 9 bases, with 10 bases between the two germline ends.

V is TRBV28 and J is TRBJ2-1; TRBD2 agrees at 10 bases. From germline, CDR1 is MDHEN and CDR2 SYDVKM. Trimming removed 3 bases from V and 6 bases from J; junction bases left unmatched: 11. The length of the CDR3 is 17 residues. DNA of the CDR3: TGTGCCAGCAGTTTTTCGGCTAGCGGGAGTATGAGCAATGAGCAGTTCTTC. Its protein is CASSFSASGSMSNEQFF.

The rearrangement uses TRBV5-6 and TRBJ2-3; 13 nucleotides align to TRBD2. J gave up 3 bases and V 2 bases, and 9 bases lay outside the gene matches. The germline CDR1 and CDR2 sequences are SGHDT and YYEEEE. The CDR3 runs to 18 residues. Here the CDR3 reads CASSFPQRLAGGTDTQYF. The DNA of the CDR3 is TGTGCCAGCAGCTTCCCCCAACGACTAGCGGGAGGTACAGATACGCAGTATTTT.

The chain uses TRBV18 and TRBJ2-5; possible D gene TRBD2, 6 bases. Germline loops: CDR1 KGHSH, CDR2 LQKENI. There are 13 residues in the CDR3. V lost 5 bases and J lost 5, with 12 bases in between. CDR3 bases: TGTGCCAGCTCAAAACTAGCTGACGAGACCCAGTACTTC. It specifies CASSKLADETQYF.

V and J are TRBV27 and TRBJ2-5, with TRBD1 as a possible D gene (6 bases). CDR3 length: 16 residues. CDR1 is MNHEY, CDR2 SMNVEV, per germline (reference sequence). With 5 bases removed from V and 2 bases from J, the gap between germline ends came to 18 bases. CDR3 loop: CASSLLSGTPQETQYF. The CDR3 region has the DNA TGTGCCAGCAGTCTACTCTCCGGGACACCTCAAGAGACCCAGTACTTC.

The V and J genes are TRBV18 and TRBJ1-1; D remains ambiguous. Per the germline V gene, CDR1 is KGHSH and CDR2 is LQKENI. CDR3 length: 13 amino acids. V was shortened by 3 bases and J by 6 bases, with 11 bases between the two germline ends. The CDR3 region is CASSPPSGAEAFF. The DNA for the CDR3 is TGTGCCAGCTCACCGCCCAGCGGGGCTGAAGCTTTCTTT. Full variable domain (rest looked up from reference TRBV18 and TRBJ1-1): NAGVMQNPRHLVRRRGQEARLRCSPMKGHSHVYWYRQLPEEGLKFMVYLQKENIIDESGMPKERFSAEFPKEGPSILRIQQVVRGDSAAYFCASSPPSGAEAFFGQGTRLTVV.

This rearrangement joins TRBV6-1 to TRBJ1-3; no reliable D call. This CDR3 spans 15 amino acids. CDR1 is MNHNS, CDR2 SASEGT, per germline. V dropped 4 bases and J dropped 3 bases, with 13 bases sitting between them. The DNA of the CDR3 is TGTGCCAGCAGTGCAAGGGTTGGGAGTGGAAACACCATATATTTT. The encoded protein is CASSARVGSGNTIYF.

As for this clone: Relative to the germline gene, one junction end is altered; a read error may explain this. The chain is built from TRBV4-2 and TRBJ2-1; TRBD2 matches at 10 bases. The CDR3 has 12 amino acids. Per germline, CDR1 LGHNA and CDR2 YNFKEQ. The CDR3 DNA follows: TGTGCCAGCAGCCAGACTAGCGGGCCCCTGGTCTTC. Translated, it gives CASSQTSGPLVF.

This clone was found once. This chain links TRBV4-1 with TRBJ1-2; D ambiguous. The V end lost 0 bases, the J end lost 11 bases, and 19 bases lay between the germline ends. CDR3 length: 15 amino acids. Per the germline V gene, CDR1 is MGHRA and CDR2 is YSYEKL. The CDR3 is CASSQDRQRAGHYTF. As DNA, the CDR3 is TGCGCCAGCAGCCAAGATAGGCAGAGGGCAGGTCATTACACCTTC.

The J gene is TRBJ1-2, the V gene TRBV28; the D gene is possibly TRBD1 (5 bases). V shed 3 bases and J shed 6 bases, with 11 bases lying between them. This CDR3 has 13 amino acids. Looked up from germline, CDR1 is MDHEN and CDR2 is SYDVKM. The chain's CDR3 is CASSLGGLDGYTF. CDR3 nucleotides: TGTGCCAGCAGTTTGGGGGGACTAGATGGCTACACCTTC.

J is TRBJ1-4 and V is TRBV6-5, with D possibly matching TRBD1 (5 bases). The V end was cut by 6 bases, the J end by 7 bases, with 6 bases between. This CDR3 is 11 amino acids long. Germline CDR1 MNHEY, CDR2 SVGAGI. CDR3 sequence (DNA): TGTGCCAGCAGCACAGGTGAAAAACTGTTTTTT. Translation gives CASSTGEKLFF.

This clone was recorded once. The chain joins TRBV7-2 to TRBJ2-3; 8 positions match TRBD2. Per the germline V gene, CDR1 is SGHTA and CDR2 is FQGNSA. J lost 4 bases, V lost 0 bases, and 9 bases had no gene match. CDR3 length: 17 amino acids. The CDR3 loop reads CASSLARGVGRADTQYF. CDR3 nucleotides: TGTGCCAGCAGCTTAGCGCGGGGGGTAGGTCGCGCAGATACGCAGTATTTT. Variable domain in full (rest from reference TRBV7-2 and TRBJ2-3): GAGVSQSPSNKVTEKGKDVELRCDPISGHTALYWYRQSLGQGLEFLIYFQGNSAPDKSGLPSDRFSAERTGGSVSTLTIQRTQQEDSAVYLCASSLARGVGRADTQYFGPGTRLTVL.

The rearrangement joins TRBV6-1 to TRBJ1-2; 9 bases are a match to TRBD1. V lost 4 bases and J lost 5; bases outside the gene matches: 5. The CDR3 consists of 14 residues. Germline assignment: CDR1 MNHNS and CDR2 SASEGT. The CDR3, as DNA: TGTGCCAGCAGTGGCCCCGGGACAGGGTATGGCTACACCTTC. Its translation: CASSGPGTGYGYTF.

The chain links TRBV19 to TRBJ1-1; D is unclear. Trimming stripped 6 bases from V and 2 bases from J, with 10 bases between. Germline V gives CDR1 LNHDA, CDR2 SQIVND (reference sequence). This CDR3 is built from 13 residues. CDR3 DNA sequence: TGTGCCAGTAGCACACAGATTAACACTGAAGCTTTCTTT. It yields the protein CASSTQINTEAFF.

This chain uses TRBV6-1 with TRBJ2-2; TRBD2 aligns across 8 bases. Germline lookup yields CDR1 MNHNS and CDR2 SASEGT. V gave up 3 bases and J gave up 1 base; unmatched junction bases: 4. There are 16 residues in the CDR3. DNA for the CDR3: TGTGCCAGCAGTGAGTTTGCGGGAGGGAACACCGGGGAGCTGTTTTTT. This translates into CASSEFAGGNTGELFF.

The V gene is TRBV5-1, the J gene TRBJ1-4; 8 bases match TRBD1. V trimming: 0 bases; J trimming: 8 bases; junction bases outside the gene matches: 6. The CDR3 spans 15 residues. The germline V gene has CDR1 SGHRS and CDR2 YFSETQ. The CDR3 DNA reads TGCGCCAGCAGCTTGGCCTCAGGGGGCCTGGAAAAACTGTTTTTT. Translating gives CASSLASGGLEKLFF. Combining the CDR3 with reference TRBV5-1 and TRBJ1-4 gives the whole variable domain KAGVTQTPRYLIKTRGQQVTLSCSPISGHRSVSWYQQTPGQGLQFLFEYFSETQRNKGNFPGRFSGRQFSNSRSEMNVSTLELGDSALYLCASSLASGGLEKLFFGSGTQLSVL.

The rearrangement links TRBV7-9 to TRBJ2-6, with D possibly matching TRBD2 (7 bases). Germline CDR1 SEHNR, CDR2 FQNEAQ (reference sequence). CDR3 length: 18 amino acids. Trimming took off 1 base at V and 4 bases at J, with 17 bases between the two ends. The CDR3 DNA sequence: TGTGCCAGCAGCTTAGATGCGGGGGCACGAGGCGGGGCCAACGTCCTGACTTTC. Translation: CASSLDAGARGGANVLTF. The full variable domain, with the rest looked up from reference TRBV7-9 and TRBJ2-6, is DTGVSQNPRHKITKRGQNVTFRCDPISEHNRLYWYRQTLGQGPEFLTYFQNEAQLEKSRLLSDRFSAERPKGSFSTLEIQRTEQGDSAMYLCASSLDAGARGGANVLTFGAGSRLTVL.

The rearrangement links TRBV2 to TRBJ1-1, with D hard to call. The V end was cut by 6 bases, the J end by 1 base, with 9 bases between. This CDR3 contains 13 residues. Looked up from germline, CDR1 is SNHLY and CDR2 is FYNNEI. This CDR3 reads CASRSYSNTEAFF. CDR3 nucleotides: TGTGCCAGCAGGTCGTACTCGAACACTGAAGCTTTCTTT.

This chain uses TRBV9 with TRBJ2-2, with D perhaps matching TRBD2 (6 bases). V shed 4 bases and J shed 1 base, with 8 bases lying between them. The CDR3 sequence is 14 residues long. The V gene's germline CDR1 is SGDLS and CDR2 YYNGEE. The CDR3, as DNA: TGTGCCAGCAGCCTCGGGGGGAACACCGGGGAGCTGTTTTTT. It codes for CASSLGGNTGELFF. The full variable domain, in which reference TRBV9 and TRBJ2-2 provide the parts outside the CDR3, is DSGVTQTPKHLITATGQRVTLRCSPRSGDLSVYWYQQSLDQGLQFLIQYYNGEERAKGNILERFSAQQFPDLHSELNLSSLELGDSALYFCASSLGGNTGELFFGEGSRLTVL.

Worth noting for this clone: This sample includes further DNA sequences coding for the same CDR3. V is TRBV10-3 and J is TRBJ1-1, with D unresolved. Germline-derived CDR1 and CDR2 are ENHRY and SYGVKD. CDR3 size: 14 residues. V was cut by 1 base and J by 1 base, with 7 bases left in between. The CDR3 coding sequence is TGTGCCATCAGTGAGTACGAGGGGAACACTGAAGCTTTCTTT. This gives the protein CAISEYEGNTEAFF.